The rows below give T cell receptor beta chains drawn from one sample of a study of T cell clones after liver transplantation. Profiled with immunoSEQ multiplex PCR; TCRdb holds only in-frame clones, not every one. The table has around 76,000 clones, over 70% seen once. This material consisted of CD4+ T cells from blood, taken 12 months after liver transplant. The receptors shown here come from a human patient who received a liver transplant. Some T cells may have originated in the graft donor. Each CDR3 is given with its conserved first and last residue. A D gene is named only where the DNA matches it firmly. Size is stated for part of the rows, as once, few or many counts, or as a class when the clone is expanded.

>TRBV2|13|TRBJ2-1|.|TRBD1
CASSYGQGDEQFF
TGTGCCAGCAGTTATGGACAGGGCGATGAGCAGTTCTTC
>TRBV28|13|TRBJ2-7|.|TRBD2
CASRIAGTYEQYF
TGTGCCAGCCGCATAGCGGGAACCTACGAGCAGTACTTC
>TRBV18|13|TRBJ1-5|.|.
CASSLSPNQPQHF
TGTGCCAGCTCACTGAGCCCCAATCAGCCCCAGCATTTT
>TRBV19|13|TRBJ2-7|few|TRBD1
CASTGQESYEQYF
TGTGCCAGTACCGGACAGGAGTCCTACGAGCAGTACTTC
>TRBV2|15|TRBJ1-1|few|.
CASSPLGVGSTEAFF
TGTGCCAGCAGTCCCCTGGGGGTAGGGAGCACTGAAGCTTTCTTT
>TRBV9|15|TRBJ2-3|.|TRBD1
CASSPRTGVSDTQYF
TGTGCCAGCAGCCCCAGGACAGGGGTCTCGGATACGCAGTATTTT
>TRBV7-6|15|TRBJ2-2|.|.
CASSPNRMNTGELFF
TGTGCCAGCAGCCCTAACCGAATGAACACCGGGGAGCTGTTTTTT
>TRBV9|17|TRBJ2-3|few|TRBD1
CASSFSRTGAGGDTQYF
TGTGCCAGCAGCTTCTCTCGGACAGGTGCAGGGGGAGATACGCAGTATTTT
>TRBV2|13|TRBJ1-2|.|TRBD1
CASSVGGGYGYTF
TGTGCCAGCAGTGTAGGGGGCGGCTATGGCTACACCTTC
>TRBV11-2|11|TRBJ2-7|.|.
CASSLAREQYF
TGTGCCAGCAGCTTAGCCCGCGAGCAGTACTTC
>TRBV7-9|15|TRBJ1-1|.|.
CASTGSILFGTEAFF
TGTGCCAGCACCGGGTCCATCTTATTCGGCACTGAAGCTTTCTTT
>TRBV6-9|16|TRBJ2-7|.|TRBD2
CASSYYRASGSGEQYF
TGTGCCAGCAGTTATTATAGGGCTAGCGGGAGTGGCGAGCAGTACTTC
>TRBV7-2|14|TRBJ1-2|.|.
CASSPWEGSFGYTF
TGTGCCAGCAGCCCCTGGGAGGGTTCATTTGGCTACACCTTC
>TRBV27|13|TRBJ1-2|.|.
CASSFSDRYGYTF
TGTGCCAGCAGTTTTTCGGACAGATATGGCTACACCTTC
>TRBV28|14|TRBJ1-3|.|.
CASSFVSSGNTIYF
TGTGCCAGCAGTTTTGTGAGCTCTGGAAACACCATATATTTT
>TRBV6-5|15|TRBJ2-1|once|TRBD1
CASRLDRGTYNEQFF
TGTGCCAGCAGACTGGACAGGGGAACCTACAATGAGCAGTTCTTC
>TRBV7-2|13|TRBJ2-7|few|.
CASRRDAKSEQYF
TGTGCCAGCAGACGGGACGCCAAGAGCGAGCAGTACTTC
>TRBV19|17|TRBJ2-7|.|TRBD2
CASSSLPGLAGGYEQYF
TGTGCCAGTAGTTCTCTCCCGGGACTAGCGGGAGGCTACGAGCAGTACTTC
>TRBV7-2|15|TRBJ2-1|.|TRBD2
CASSLRAGGHNEQFF
TGTGCCAGCAGCCTACGAGCGGGAGGACACAATGAGCAGTTCTTC
>TRBV19|17|TRBJ2-1|.|TRBD2
CASRDLNRLAGINEQFF
TGTGCCAGTAGAGACCTAAACCGACTAGCGGGTATCAATGAGCAGTTCTTC
>TRBV10-3|12|TRBJ2-7|.|.
CAISERAYEQYF
TGTGCCATCAGTGAAAGGGCCTACGAGCAGTACTTC
>TRBV5-1|13|TRBJ1-1|.|.
CASSLVQDTEAFF
TGCGCCAGCAGCTTGGTGCAGGACACTGAAGCTTTCTTT
>TRBV5-1|15|TRBJ2-5|.|TRBD1
CASSPRQGLGETQYF
TGCGCCAGCAGCCCCAGACAGGGCCTGGGAGAGACCCAGTACTTC
>TRBV6-1|14|TRBJ1-3|.|TRBD1
CASRAGTGTNTIYF
TGTGCCAGCAGGGCCGGGACAGGGACTAACACCATATATTTT
>TRBV4-1|17|TRBJ2-7|.|TRBD2
CASSHGLAGGAVYEQYF
TGCGCCAGCAGCCATGGACTAGCGGGAGGAGCTGTCTACGAGCAGTACTTC
>TRBV5-6|13|TRBJ1-2|.|TRBD1
CASSSRGRDGYTF
TGTGCCAGCAGCTCCAGGGGGCGTGATGGCTACACCTTC
>TRBV25-1|15|TRBJ1-1|.|.
CASSVLGGRGTEAFF
TGTGCCAGCAGTGTTCTAGGAGGGCGAGGCACTGAAGCTTTCTTT
>TRBV28|16|TRBJ2-3|.|.
CASSLPLASSTDTQYF
TGTGCCAGCAGTCTACCTCTAGCGTCTAGCACAGATACGCAGTATTTT
>TRBV7-2|17|TRBJ2-5|.|TRBD2
CASSLVLAGGPGETQYF
TGTGCCAGCAGCTTGGTCCTAGCGGGAGGGCCGGGGGAGACCCAGTACTTC
>TRBV5-1|15|TRBJ2-5|.|.
CASSSQGVSKETQYF
TGCGCCAGCAGCTCCCAAGGGGTTTCTAAAGAGACCCAGTACTTC
>TRBV28|15|TRBJ2-7|.|TRBD1
CASSLTGGGSYEQYF
TGTGCCAGCAGTTTGACAGGGGGGGGCTCCTACGAGCAGTACTTC
>TRBV15|15|TRBJ1-5|.|.
CATSRSRGEGQPQHF
TGTGCCACCAGCAGATCCAGGGGAGAGGGTCAGCCCCAGCATTTT
>TRBV28|12|TRBJ1-2|.|.
CASSGRGLGYTF
TGTGCCAGCAGTGGGAGAGGACTTGGCTACACCTTC
>TRBV7-9|15|TRBJ2-7|.|TRBD1
CASSPDRGGLYEQYF
TGTGCCAGCAGCCCAGACAGGGGGGGACTTTACGAGCAGTACTTC
>TRBV2|17|TRBJ2-5|.|TRBD2
CASSGMGLAGFQETQYF
TGTGCCAGCAGTGGGATGGGGCTAGCGGGATTCCAAGAGACCCAGTACTTC
>TRBV19|13|TRBJ1-5|.|.
CASRRGRNQPQHF
TGTGCCAGTAGAAGAGGGCGTAATCAGCCCCAGCATTTT
>TRBV9|16|TRBJ2-3|.|TRBD2
CASSVTATSGKDTQYF
TGTGCCAGCAGCGTAACGGCGACTAGCGGGAAGGATACGCAGTATTTT
>TRBV6-5|13|TRBJ2-1|.|.
CASSSPGYNEQFF
TGTGCCAGCAGTTCCCCAGGATACAATGAGCAGTTCTTC
>TRBV5-5|12|TRBJ2-3|.|.
CASSLRTDTQYF
TGTGCCAGCAGCCTCCGCACAGATACGCAGTATTTT
>TRBV7-2|15|TRBJ2-5|.|TRBD2
CASSPSGRAVETQYF
TGTGCCAGCAGCCCTAGCGGGAGGGCCGTGGAGACCCAGTACTTC
>TRBV6-1|15|TRBJ1-2|.|.
CASSGQGWYDYGYTF
TGTGCCAGCAGTGGACAAGGGTGGTATGACTATGGCTACACCTTC
>TRBV11-2|12|TRBJ2-1|.|.
CASSVTEREQFF
TGTGCCAGCAGCGTTACAGAGCGGGAGCAGTTCTTC
>TRBV7-7|15|TRBJ1-4|.|.
CASSLGATTNEKLFF
TGTGCCAGCAGCTTGGGAGCTACAACTAATGAAAAACTGTTTTTT
>TRBV28|13|TRBJ1-4|.|.
CASTGLQYEKLFF
TGTGCCAGCACAGGCCTCCAGTATGAAAAACTGTTTTTT
>TRBV6-1|17|TRBJ2-3|.|.
CASSEWVRNPGADTQYF
TGTGCCAGCAGTGAATGGGTTCGAAACCCGGGGGCAGATACGCAGTATTTT
>TRBV5-1|15|TRBJ2-5|.|TRBD2
CASSSAGTTQETQYF
TGCGCCAGCAGCTCGGCCGGGACTACCCAAGAGACCCAGTACTTC
>TRBV15|16|TRBJ2-7|.|.
CATSATSGRAINEQYF
TGTGCCACCAGCGCCACAAGTGGGCGGGCAATCAACGAGCAGTACTTC
>TRBV11-2|15|TRBJ2-1|.|TRBD2
CASSSRLAGYNEQFF
TGTGCCAGCAGCTCCCGACTAGCGGGGTACAATGAGCAGTTCTTC
>TRBV2|12|TRBJ2-7|.|.
CASSASDYEQYF
TGTGCCAGCAGTGCCAGCGACTACGAGCAGTACTTC
>TRBV18|15|TRBJ2-1|.|TRBD1
CASSHDRVFRNEQFF
TGTGCCAGCTCACATGACAGGGTGTTTCGCAATGAGCAGTTCTTC
>TRBV5-1|18|TRBJ2-5|.|TRBD2
CASSFRTSGSSSEETQYF
TGCGCCAGCAGCTTTCGGACTAGCGGGAGCTCCTCGGAAGAGACCCAGTACTTC
>TRBV5-6|16|TRBJ1-2|.|TRBD1
CASSLKVTDRGNGYTF
TGTGCCAGCAGCTTAAAAGTCACGGACAGGGGGAATGGCTACACCTTC